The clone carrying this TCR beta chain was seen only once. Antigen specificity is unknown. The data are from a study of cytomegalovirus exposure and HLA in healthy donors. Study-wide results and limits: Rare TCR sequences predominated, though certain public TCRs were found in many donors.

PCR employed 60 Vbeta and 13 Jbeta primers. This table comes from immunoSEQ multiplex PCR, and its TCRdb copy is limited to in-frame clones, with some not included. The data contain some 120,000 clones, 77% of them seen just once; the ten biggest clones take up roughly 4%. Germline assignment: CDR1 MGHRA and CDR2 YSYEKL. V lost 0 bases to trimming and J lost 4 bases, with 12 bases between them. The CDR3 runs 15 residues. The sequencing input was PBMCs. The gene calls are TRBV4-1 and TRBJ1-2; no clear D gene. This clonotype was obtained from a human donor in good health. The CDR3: CASSQDPGLGYGYTF. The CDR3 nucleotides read TGCGCCAGCAGCCAAGATCCCGGGTTAGGCTATGGCTACACCTTC.